This T cell receptor beta chain was captured by sequencing in a study of Ad26.COV2.S vaccination and SARS-CoV-2 variants. Study-wide context: Intramuscular Ad26.COV2.S at 5x10^10 or 1x10^11 viral particles. Study-wide points: Considerable breadth of spike-specific CD8+ and CD4+ T cell responses has reportedly been documented following vaccination.

Profiling relied on immunoSEQ multiplex PCR, and the TCRdb table lists in-frame clones only, not all of them. The sample records some 320,000 clones, roughly 84% being singletons. Treatment of the sample: some 20 received Ad26.COV2.S at low or high dose, single or two shots; about 5 received placebo; per-sample allocation not given. Vaccine and placebo recipients were sampled on day 63 after the first injection. Cohort 1b enrolled adults aged 18-55 years in Boston. Wuhan-strain SARS-CoV-2 spike was expressed by the Ad26 vector that made up the vaccine. V dropped 0 bases and J dropped 9; count of bases not matched to a gene: 6. This CDR3 is 15 amino acids long. The germline CDR1 and CDR2 sequences are SGHDT and YYEEEE. Regarding this clone: Its antigen is not identified.

The chain employs TRBV5-6 and TRBJ2-1; 10 bases map to TRBD2. This clonotype originated in a person aged 18-65 years who received the Ad26.COV2.S COVID-19 vaccine or a placebo. This specimen was peripheral blood, taken in a trial of Ad26.COV2.S vaccine versus placebo. The CDR3 coding sequence is TGTGCCAGCAGCTTGGTTAGCGGGGGGACTAGTGAGCAGTTCTTC. Translating it yields CASSLVSGGTSEQFF.